This passage covers 21 T cell receptor beta chains from one sample sequenced in a study of blood T cell repertoires in COVID-19. Produced via immunoSEQ multiplex PCR; TCRdb's table is partial and in-frame only. The sample has hundreds of thousands of clones, approximately 89% seen once. The material sequenced was peripheral blood. The origin of the receptors is a man aged 18-30 years with COVID-19, enrolled during active disease.

V gene TRBV15 combines with J gene TRBJ2-1; D possibly corresponds to TRBD2 (6 bases). V lost 0 bases and J 6 bases, leaving 15 bases between the germline ends. From germline, CDR1 is LNHNV and CDR2 YYDKDF (reference sequence). This CDR3 comprises 16 residues. The CDR3 sequence: CATSREAGPLRNEQFF. The DNA for the CDR3 is TGTGCCACCAGCAGAGAGGCGGGACCTTTACGCAATGAGCAGTTCTTC.

The chain joins TRBV13 to TRBJ2-6; D remains unclear. Trimming took 4 bases from V and 0 from J, leaving 7 bases between them. The CDR3 is 15 amino acids. Germline CDR1 reads PRHDT; CDR2 reads FYEKMQ (reference sequence). The CDR3 reads CASSSEVSGANVLTF. CDR3 nucleotides: TGTGCCAGCAGCTCAGAGGTCTCTGGGGCCAACGTCCTGACTTTC.

This chain joins TRBV6-5 and TRBJ1-6; weak D call: TRBD1 (5 bases). This CDR3 spans 14 amino acids. Germline V gene sequence: CDR1 MNHEY, CDR2 SVGAGI. V was clipped by 9 bases and J by 9 bases, with 18 bases between them. The DNA of the CDR3 is TGTGCCAGTGGGCCGCTGCCCCAGGGTTCACCCCTCCACTTT. Protein product: CASGPLPQGSPLHF.

This chain connects TRBV29-1 to TRBJ1-2, with 7 bases lining up with TRBD1. CDR1 is SQVTM and CDR2 is ANQGSEA in the germline V gene. The CDR3 sequence is 12 residues long. V lost 5 bases to trimming and J lost 8 bases; unmatched junction nucleotides: 8. As DNA, the CDR3 is TGCAGCGTTTCAGGGGACAGATACGGCTACACCTTC. Protein product: CSVSGDRYGYTF.

This rearrangement joins TRBV19 to TRBJ1-6; D not resolved. The CDR3 extends over 15 amino acids. V was cut by 6 bases and J by 9 bases, with 18 bases left in between. Germline V CDR1 and CDR2: LNHDA, SQIVND (reference sequence). CDR3 loop: CASRVIDRSGSPLHF. The CDR3 nucleotides read TGTGCCAGTAGAGTGATCGACCGCTCGGGTTCACCCCTCCACTTT. The complete variable domain, with remaining parts taken from reference TRBV19 and TRBJ1-6, reads DGGITQSPKYLFRKEGQNVTLSCEQNLNHDAMYWYRQDPGQGLRLIYYSQIVNDFQKGDIAEGYSVSREKKESFPLTVTSAQKNPTAFYLCASRVIDRSGSPLHFGNGTRLTVT.

This clone was seen a handful of times. The chain has TRBV5-4 and TRBJ2-7, with 11 bases lining up with TRBD2. Germline CDR1 SGHNT, CDR2 YYREEE (reference sequence). V was clipped by 1 base and J by 5 bases; unmatched bases: 5. The CDR3 sequence is 15 residues long. CDR3 DNA sequence: TGTGCCAGCAGCTTGAGACTAGCGGGACGCGACGAGCAGTACTTC. Its translation: CASSLRLAGRDEQYF.

This chain connects TRBV3-1 (or the pseudogene TRBV3-2) to TRBJ2-2; weak D call: TRBD2 (5 bases). This CDR3 has 18 amino acids. The germline CDR1 and CDR2 sequences are LGHDT and YNNKEL (reference sequence). Trimming removed 1 base at V and 4 bases at J, with 19 bases between. The CDR3 spells CASSQASWASQRTGELFF. CDR3 bases: TGTGCCAGCAGCCAAGCTTCGTGGGCTAGCCAACGCACCGGGGAGCTGTTTTTT.

The chain couples TRBV5-1 to TRBJ1-1, with D perhaps TRBD1 (6 bases). V lost 3 bases and J 1 base, leaving 13 bases between the germline ends. Per germline, CDR1 SGHRS and CDR2 YFSETQ. The CDR3 loop spans 15 amino acids. Here the CDR3 reads CASSSRDNWNTEAFF. CDR3 DNA: TGCGCCAGCAGCTCACGGGACAATTGGAACACTGAAGCTTTCTTT.

This clone was detected only a few times. This rearrangement joins TRBV7-9 to TRBJ2-2; the D is unclear. V lost 0 bases, J lost 1 base, and 6 bases lay in between. From germline, CDR1 is SEHNR and CDR2 FQNEAQ (reference sequence). CDR3 length equals 15 residues. CDR3 DNA: TGTGCCAGCAGCTTAGCGGCGGTGAACACCGGGGAGCTGTTTTTT. Translating it yields CASSLAAVNTGELFF.

This rearrangement joins TRBV2 to TRBJ2-2; D is perhaps TRBD1 (6 bases). The CDR3 is 15 residues long. CDR1 is SNHLY and CDR2 is FYNNEI in the germline V gene. The V and J ends lost 6 bases and 1 base respectively, with 12 bases between them. The CDR3 DNA sequence: TGTGCCAGCAGATCGTCCAGGGGGAACACCGGGGAGCTGTTTTTT. The encoded protein is CASRSSRGNTGELFF.

The genes are TRBV19 and TRBJ2-7; TRBD1 agrees at 7 bases. CDR3 size: 13 residues. The J segment lost 3 bases and the V segment lost 5 bases, leaving 4 bases of the junction unmatched. Germline loops: CDR1 LNHDA, CDR2 SQIVND (reference sequence). The DNA of the CDR3 is TGTGCCAGTAGTGTGGGACAGATCTACGAGCAGTACTTC. Its protein is CASSVGQIYEQYF.

V and J are TRBV9 and TRBJ2-5; no definite D call. Germline assignment: CDR1 SGDLS and CDR2 YYNGEE. The CDR3 loop spans 11 amino acids. The V gene lost 6 bases and the J gene lost 2 bases, with 5 bases spanning the gap. CDR3 nucleotide sequence: TGTGCCAGCACCCGTCAAGAGACCCAGTACTTC. It translates to CASTRQETQYF.

This clone was observed a single time. The V and J genes are TRBV19 and TRBJ2-1; D possibly corresponds to TRBD2 (6 bases). Germline V gene data show CDR1 as LNHDA and CDR2 as SQIVND (reference sequence). V gave up 3 bases and J gave up 4 bases, with 13 bases separating them. The CDR3 runs 15 residues. The CDR3 nucleotides read TGTGCCAGTAGTATTGCGGGGACCCTATACAATGAGCAGTTCTTC. It is translated as CASSIAGTLYNEQFF.

The chain carries TRBV11-2 and TRBJ2-3; D ambiguous. The CDR3 extends over 13 amino acids. The V end lost 1 base, the J end lost 2 bases, and 4 bases lay between the germline ends. Per germline, CDR1 SGHAT and CDR2 FQNNGV. This CDR3 reads CASSLGATDTQYF. CDR3 DNA: TGTGCCAGCAGCTTAGGGGCCACAGATACGCAGTATTTT. Full variable domain (remainder filled in from reference TRBV11-2 and TRBJ2-3): EAGVAQSPRYKIIEKRQSVAFWCNPISGHATLYWYQQILGQGPKLLIQFQNNGVVDDSQLPKDRFSAERLKGVDSTLKIQPAKLEDSAVYLCASSLGATDTQYFGPGTRLTVL.

The V call is TRBV5-1, the J call TRBJ2-1; 7 nucleotides line up with TRBD2. This CDR3 spans 15 amino acids. Losses at the gene ends were 3 bases for V and 0 bases for J; bases not matched to a gene: 3. Germline V CDR1 and CDR2: SGHRS, YFSETQ. The CDR3 protein is CASSWTSSSYNEQFF. The CDR3, as DNA: TGCGCCAGCAGCTGGACTAGTAGCTCCTACAATGAGCAGTTCTTC.

The chain couples TRBV4-1 to TRBJ2-2; 10 bases fit TRBD1. This CDR3 has 17 residues. J was trimmed by 5 bases and V by 1 base; bases with no gene match: 7. Germline-derived CDR1 and CDR2 are MGHRA and YSYEKL. The CDR3 coding sequence is TGCGCCAGCAGCCAAGTACGAGACAGGGGGCATACCGGGGAGCTGTTTTTT. Protein product: CASSQVRDRGHTGELFF.

This clone was counted once. This chain uses TRBV7-9 with TRBJ2-7; 11 nucleotides agree with TRBD2. This CDR3 is built from 17 residues. CDR1 is SEHNR and CDR2 is FQNEAQ in the germline V gene (reference sequence). V was pared by 5 bases and J by 1 base, with 10 bases of the junction left unmatched. As DNA, the CDR3 is TGTGCCAGCAGCCCCGGAAAAGGGACTAGCGGTTCCTACGAGCAGTACTTC. Translating it yields CASSPGKGTSGSYEQYF.

The V call is TRBV4-2, the J call TRBJ2-3, with 7 bases aligning to TRBD2. Germline trimming cut 0 bases from V and 3 bases from J; bases unmatched to any gene: 6. Germline values: CDR1 LGHNA, CDR2 YNFKEQ. The CDR3 consists of 16 residues. The CDR3 loop reads CASSQEGGAGTDTQYF. As DNA, the CDR3 is TGTGCCAGCAGCCAAGAAGGAGGAGCGGGGACAGATACGCAGTATTTT.

This chain uses TRBV29-1 with TRBJ2-3, with 7 bases fitting TRBD2. The germline V gene encodes CDR1 SQVTM and CDR2 ANQGSEA. The CDR3 is 17 residues long. Unmatched junction bases numbered 14, after V lost 1 base and J lost 4 bases. Written as DNA, the CDR3 is TGCAGCGTTGAAGGGTCGATGGGGGAGGGCCTACCAGATACGCAGTATTTT. Translating gives CSVEGSMGEGLPDTQYF.

In regard to this clone: Other DNA variants within this sample encode the same CDR3. The rearrangement links TRBV19 to TRBJ1-1; D unresolved. Trimming pared 3 bases from V and 2 bases from J, leaving 4 bases between. Germline CDR1 reads LNHDA; CDR2 reads SQIVND (reference sequence). The CDR3 totals 12 residues. The CDR3 DNA reads as TGTGCCAGTAGTATCGGTAACACTGAAGCTTTCTTT. Translating gives CASSIGNTEAFF.

The CDR3 loop reads CATSSGSSSNEQFF. CDR3 nucleotide sequence: TGCGCCACCTCTAGCGGGAGTTCATCCAATGAGCAGTTCTTC. The chain is built from TRBV10-1 and TRBJ2-1; 10 bases are shared with TRBD2. V gave up 10 bases and J gave up 6 bases; unmatched junction bases: 9. Germline CDR1 WNHNN, CDR2 SYGVQD (reference sequence). The CDR3 runs to 14 residues.